This TCR beta chain was obtained from a study of identical twins. From the 5' RACE reads, TCRdb called clonotypes with MiXCR, one entry per CDR3 protein. The sample comprises 500,000 to 650,000 distinct CDR3 sequences, roughly 7.2% of which are singletons, and 1.6% rests with the top ten. Ten or more counts support this clonotype. Germline V gene sequence: CDR1 KGHDR, CDR2 SFDVKD. V was clipped by 7 bases and J by 2 bases; unmatched bases: 14. CDR3 length: 18 residues. The sample was also linked to a second study, of yellow fever vaccine responses in identical twins.

This TCR was recovered from a woman aged 18-30 years in good health. J is TRBJ2-3 and V is TRBV24-1; TRBD2 matches at 10 bases. The sequenced material came from PBMCs. The CDR3 sequence is CATSQGAPGTSVTDTQYF. The CDR3 DNA sequence: TGTGCCACCAGCCAGGGGGCGCCTGGGACTAGCGTCACAGATACGCAGTATTTT.